This TCR beta chain was identified in a study of control samples from healthy donors and cancer patients. Profiled with immunoSEQ multiplex PCR; TCRdb holds only in-frame clones, not every one. The sample records 120,000 to 150,000 clones, under 95% being singletons. The CDR3 loop spans 15 amino acids. The germline CDR1 and CDR2 sequences are GTSNPN and SVGIG (reference sequence). V dropped 0 bases and J dropped 9 bases, with 18 bases sitting between them. The chain links TRBV30 to TRBJ2-1; D is ambiguous. This TCR was sampled from a young man in good health. Sequences were obtained from blood. The CDR3: CAWSVRLVITGEQFF. The CDR3 coding sequence is TGTGCCTGGAGTGTACGCCTCGTCATAACCGGTGAGCAGTTCTTC.